This T cell receptor beta chain was documented in a study of control samples from healthy donors and cancer patients. Generated by immunoSEQ multiplex PCR, the TCRdb table keeps only in-frame clones and is missing some. This repertoire shows approximately 150,000 clones, around 94% found once; its top ten account for under 15%. The CDR3 totals 17 residues. J lost 0 bases, V lost 1 base, and 2 bases had no gene match. The germline V gene has CDR1 SGHDN and CDR2 FVKESK. The genes are TRBV14 and TRBJ2-4; 11 nucleotides align to TRBD2. Sequencing was carried out using blood. The receptor was derived from a man in his forties or fifties in good health. DNA for the CDR3: TGTGCCAGCAGCCAAGGGGGACTAGCGGCAGCCAAAAACATTCAGTACTTC. It encodes CASSQGGLAAAKNIQYF.